This passage covers 21 T cell receptor beta chains from one sample sequenced in a study of T-cell memory formation after mild COVID-19. In TCRdb, the 5' RACE reads were re-called with MiXCR into one record per CDR3 protein. The table has roughly 130,000 distinct CDR3 sequences, around a sixth seen once; the top ten hold more than 11%. The specimen was PBMCs or a T cell subset sorted from them (not recorded which). These receptor sequences come from an adult woman who had mild COVID-19 (a few samples of this study predate the infection). Cell type and time point are not known.

In this sample, this clonotype turned up a few times. The chain combines TRBV5-1 with TRBJ1-2, with D tentatively TRBD1 (5 bases). Germline assignment: CDR1 SGHRS and CDR2 YFSETQ. V lost 0 bases to trimming and J lost 5 bases, with 11 bases between them. This CDR3 region has 14 residues. CDR3 in amino acids: CASSLEGRRYGYTF. The CDR3 nucleotides read TGCGCCAGCAGCTTGGAGGGGAGGAGGTATGGCTACACCTTC.

This clonotype has just a few counts. This chain connects TRBV7-2 to TRBJ2-3, with 12 positions matching TRBD1. The length of the CDR3 is 14 residues. V lost 7 bases to trimming and J lost 4 bases; unmatched junction nucleotides: 3. CDR1 and CDR2 from the germline V gene are SGHTA and FQGNSA. CDR3: CASKGDRGPDTQYF. CDR3 sequence (DNA): TGTGCCAGCAAAGGGGACAGGGGGCCAGATACGCAGTATTTT.

This clonotype appeared a few times. The gene calls are TRBV2 and TRBJ2-7, with TRBD1 as a possible D gene (6 bases). With 5 bases removed from V and 4 bases from J, the gap between germline ends came to 15 bases. Germline values: CDR1 SNHLY, CDR2 FYNNEI. The CDR3 covers 14 residues. The CDR3 DNA reads TGTGCCAGCAGTTACGACTCGACAGGTTACGAGCAGTACTTC. Protein: CASSYDSTGYEQYF.

This clonotype has ten or more counts. The CDR3 region is CASSLVGHSQETQYF. CDR3 nucleotides: TGTGCCAGCAGCTTGGTCGGACACAGCCAAGAGACCCAGTACTTC. V usage is TRBV7-9 and J usage is TRBJ2-5; weak D call: TRBD1 (5 bases). Between the trimmed V and J ends, which lost 3 bases and 1 base, there was a span of 12 bases. This CDR3 comprises 15 residues. Per germline, CDR1 SEHNR and CDR2 FQNEAQ (reference sequence).

This chain uses TRBV6-6 with TRBJ2-1; TRBD1 aligns across 7 bases. Per the germline V gene, CDR1 is MNHNY and CDR2 is SVGAGI (reference sequence). This CDR3 region has 15 residues. J gave up 0 bases and V 7 bases, and 6 bases lay outside the gene matches. The CDR3 protein is CASNPGDSSYNEQFF. The CDR3 DNA reads as TGTGCCAGCAATCCAGGGGACAGCTCCTACAATGAGCAGTTCTTC.

The table lists this clonotype with a few counts. This chain uses TRBV10-2 with TRBJ1-1; 9 bases line up with TRBD1. This CDR3 contains 16 residues. Germline V CDR1 and CDR2: WSHSY, SAAADI. After removal of 3 bases from V and 0 bases from J, the junction contained 5 bases not matched to a gene. CDR3 sequence: CASSDPRTGVNTEAFF. CDR3 bases: TGCGCCAGCAGTGACCCCAGGACAGGGGTGAACACTGAAGCTTTCTTT.

This rearrangement joins TRBV12-3 or TRBV12-4 to TRBJ1-1; no clear D. Deletions cut 9 bases from V and 4 bases from J, with 21 bases between. CDR3 length: 15 residues. CDR3 sequence reads: CASEGRSLGITEAFF. The CDR3 DNA reads as TGTGCCAGTGAGGGCAGATCTCTGGGGATCACTGAAGCTTTCTTT.

This rearrangement joins TRBV7-8 to TRBJ2-3; 10 bases are shared with TRBD1. Germline V gene lookup returns CDR1 SGHVS and CDR2 FQNEAQ. V gave up 5 bases and J gave up 0 bases; unmatched junction bases: 5. The CDR3 length is 16 residues. The CDR3 DNA reads TGTGCCAGCAGCCGAAGGACAGGGGGAAGCACAGATACGCAGTATTTT. This encodes CASSRRTGGSTDTQYF.

The chain couples TRBV6-2 or TRBV6-3 to TRBJ1-4; D not certain. Germline V CDR1 and CDR2: MNHEY, SVGEGT. Deletions cut 2 bases from V and 0 bases from J, with 10 bases between. There are 16 residues in the CDR3. Here the CDR3 reads CASSYRWIATNEKLFF. Written as DNA, the CDR3 is TGTGCCAGCAGTTACCGTTGGATTGCAACTAATGAAAAACTGTTTTTT.

This clonotype was detected a few times. CDR3 sequence (DNA): TGTGCCAGCAGCTTAGTGGCCACCCTGGTCGGGGAGACCCAGTACTTC. As protein: CASSLVATLVGETQYF. This rearrangement joins TRBV7-8 to TRBJ2-5; D remains ambiguous. The CDR3 spans 16 residues. Trimming cost V 1 base and J 5 bases, with 17 bases left between them. Germline V gives CDR1 SGHVS, CDR2 FQNEAQ.

This chain links TRBV19 with TRBJ1-1; unclear D gene. The V end was cut by 7 bases, the J end by 4 bases, with 16 bases between. CDR3 length equals 14 residues. Germline V CDR1 and CDR2: LNHDA, SQIVND (reference sequence). The CDR3 reads CASKGSLDATEAFF. The DNA for the CDR3 is TGTGCCAGTAAGGGTAGCCTGGATGCCACTGAAGCTTTCTTT.

The V gene is TRBV24-1, the J gene TRBJ2-1; 10 bases match TRBD1. Germline V CDR1 and CDR2: KGHDR, SFDVKD. The V gene end was trimmed by 5 bases and the J gene end by 10 bases; junction bases not matched to a gene: 13. The CDR3 is 16 amino acids. The CDR3 DNA is TGTGCCACCAGTGGGATTTCCGGGACAGGGGTTAGAGAGCAGTTCTTC. Translated: CATSGISGTGVREQFF.

This clonotype was recorded a few times. CDR3 DNA: TGTGCCCGTCAGAACAGGGCAGACTATGGCTACACCTTC. Its translation is CARQNRADYGYTF. The rearrangement joins TRBV30 to TRBJ1-2; D might be TRBD1 (6 bases). Per the germline V gene, CDR1 is GTSNPN and CDR2 is SVGIG (reference sequence). Trimming stripped 8 bases from V and 3 bases from J, with 16 bases between. The CDR3 covers 13 residues. The complete variable domain, with remaining parts taken from reference TRBV30 and TRBJ1-2, reads SQTIHQWPATLVQPVGSPLSLECTVEGTSNPNLYWYRQAAGRGLQLLFYSVGIGQISSEVPQNLSASRPQDRQFILSSKKLLLSDSGFYLCARQNRADYGYTFGSGTRLTVV.

The chain recombines TRBV6-1 with TRBJ1-6; 8 bases align to TRBD1. V was clipped by 6 bases and J by 6 bases; unmatched bases: 7. The CDR3 is 15 residues long. Germline-derived CDR1 and CDR2 are MNHNS and SASEGT. DNA for the CDR3: TGTGCCAGCAGACCGACAGGGGAATCTAATTCACCCCTCCACTTT. It codes for CASRPTGESNSPLHF.

CDR3 sequence: CASSLRSSYNSPLHF. For the CDR3, the DNA is TGTGCCAGCAGCTTAAGGAGCTCCTATAATTCACCCCTCCACTTT. The gene calls are TRBV7-9 and TRBJ1-6; D gene ambiguous. The V end lost 2 bases, the J end lost 0 bases, and 5 bases lay between the germline ends. The germline V gene has CDR1 SEHNR and CDR2 FQNEAQ (reference sequence). The CDR3 is 15 residues long. The variable domain in full, completed from reference TRBV7-9 and TRBJ1-6, reads DTGVSQNPRHKITKRGQNVTFRCDPISEHNRLYWYRQTLGQGPEFLTYFQNEAQLEKSRLLSDRFSAERPKGSFSTLEIQRTEQGDSAMYLCASSLRSSYNSPLHFGNGTRLTVT.

This clonotype has a handful of counts. The rearrangement uses TRBV12-5 and TRBJ1-2; TRBD1 might be the D (5 bases). The CDR3 runs to 17 residues. The germline V gene has CDR1 LGHNT and CDR2 FRNRAP. Deletions cut 0 bases from V and 0 bases from J, with 14 bases between. In DNA form, the CDR3 reads TGTGCTAGTGGTTTGGTAAGAGGGACTTCTTCTAACTATGGCTACACCTTC. It encodes CASGLVRGTSSNYGYTF.

This chain links TRBV29-1 with TRBJ2-5; TRBD1 might be the D (5 bases). Germline assignment: CDR1 SQVTM and CDR2 ANQGSEA. Trimming took off 5 bases at V and 0 bases at J, with 13 bases between the two ends. This CDR3 has 14 amino acids. In nucleotides, the CDR3 is TGCAGCGTTCAGACAGAATGGTACCAAGAGACCCAGTACTTC. As protein: CSVQTEWYQETQYF.

This clonotype was seen only a few times. This rearrangement joins TRBV20-1 to TRBJ2-5, with D possibly being TRBD2 (5 bases). From germline, CDR1 is DFQATT and CDR2 SNEGSKA (reference sequence). Trimming cost V 6 bases and J 5 bases, with 13 bases left between them. This CDR3 has 12 amino acids. The DNA of the CDR3 is TGCAGTGCCCGGAGGACGGGGGAGACCCAGTACTTC. Amino acid sequence: CSARRTGETQYF.

The chain couples TRBV15 to TRBJ2-7; D might be TRBD1 (5 bases). V lost 0 bases and J lost 13, with 13 bases in between. CDR3 length: 12 residues. Germline CDR1 reads LNHNV; CDR2 reads YYDKDF (reference sequence). In nucleotides, the CDR3 is TGTGCCACCAGCAGAGATATCTGGGGCCAATACTTC. It codes for CATSRDIWGQYF. Looking up the rest from reference TRBV15 and TRBJ2-7 gives the full variable domain: DAMVIQNPRYQVTQFGKPVTLSCSQTLNHNVMYWYQQKSSQAPKLLFHYYDKDFNNEADTPDNFQSRRPNTSFCFLDIRSPGLGDTAMYLCATSRDIWGQYFGPGTRLTVT.

The chain has TRBV15 and TRBJ2-3, with D possibly being TRBD1 (7 bases). The CDR3 sequence is 16 residues long. With 2 bases removed from V and 7 bases from J, the gap between germline ends came to 19 bases. From germline, CDR1 is LNHNV and CDR2 YYDKDF (reference sequence). CDR3 amino acids: CATSRPRGDGRYTQYF. For the CDR3, the DNA is TGTGCCACCAGCAGACCCAGGGGGGACGGACGATATACGCAGTATTTT.

Only a few counts were recorded for this clonotype. This sequence joins TRBV24-1 and TRBJ2-3, with 8 nucleotides matching TRBD1. CDR3 length: 15 amino acids. After removal of 6 bases from V and 3 bases from J, the junction contained 7 bases not matched to a gene. Germline V gene sequence: CDR1 KGHDR, CDR2 SFDVKD. CDR3 residues: CATSPGGMSTDTQYF. The CDR3 bases are TGTGCCACCAGTCCAGGGGGCATGAGTACAGATACGCAGTATTTT.